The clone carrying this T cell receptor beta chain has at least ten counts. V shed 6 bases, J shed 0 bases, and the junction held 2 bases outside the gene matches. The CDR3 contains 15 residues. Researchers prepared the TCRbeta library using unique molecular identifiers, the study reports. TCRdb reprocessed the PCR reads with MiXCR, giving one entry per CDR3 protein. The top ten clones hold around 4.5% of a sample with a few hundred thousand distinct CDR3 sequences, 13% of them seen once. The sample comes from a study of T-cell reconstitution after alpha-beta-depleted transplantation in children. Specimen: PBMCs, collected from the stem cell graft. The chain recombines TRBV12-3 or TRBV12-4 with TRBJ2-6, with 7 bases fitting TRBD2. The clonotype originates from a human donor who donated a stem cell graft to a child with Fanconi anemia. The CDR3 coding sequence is TGTGCCAGCAGCCCGGGGGGCTCTGGGGCCAACGTCCTGACTTTC. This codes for CASSPGGSGANVLTF.